Listed here is a single T cell receptor beta chain. Its target is not known. At one end the junction does not follow the germline gene, possibly because of a read error. Other DNA sequences in this specimen translate into the identical CDR3. The PCR ran on 60 Vbeta and 13 Jbeta primers. Some clones are missing from TCRdb's copy, which holds only in-frame ones; the method was immunoSEQ multiplex PCR. This repertoire shows over 95,000 clones, about 61% found once; its top ten account for roughly 8.3%. At sampling all donors were nominally healthy, likely with unrecorded immune exposures. These data come from a study of cytomegalovirus exposure and HLA in healthy donors. Whole-study results and caveats: No immune exposure information besides CMV serostatus was available. It was taken for granted in presence/absence analyses that sequencing depth across donors was roughly uniform.

Looked up from germline, CDR1 is SNHLY and CDR2 is FYNNEI. CDR3 length equals 14 residues. The chain links TRBV2 to TRBJ2-5; TRBD1 matches at 10 bases. The TCR was taken from a man aged 18 to 30 in good health and CMV-seropositive. Sequenced input: PBMCs. The CDR3 DNA reads as TGTGCTAGCAGCCCGGGACAGGGGCAAGAGACCCAGTACTTC. Protein sequence: CASSPGQGQETQYF.